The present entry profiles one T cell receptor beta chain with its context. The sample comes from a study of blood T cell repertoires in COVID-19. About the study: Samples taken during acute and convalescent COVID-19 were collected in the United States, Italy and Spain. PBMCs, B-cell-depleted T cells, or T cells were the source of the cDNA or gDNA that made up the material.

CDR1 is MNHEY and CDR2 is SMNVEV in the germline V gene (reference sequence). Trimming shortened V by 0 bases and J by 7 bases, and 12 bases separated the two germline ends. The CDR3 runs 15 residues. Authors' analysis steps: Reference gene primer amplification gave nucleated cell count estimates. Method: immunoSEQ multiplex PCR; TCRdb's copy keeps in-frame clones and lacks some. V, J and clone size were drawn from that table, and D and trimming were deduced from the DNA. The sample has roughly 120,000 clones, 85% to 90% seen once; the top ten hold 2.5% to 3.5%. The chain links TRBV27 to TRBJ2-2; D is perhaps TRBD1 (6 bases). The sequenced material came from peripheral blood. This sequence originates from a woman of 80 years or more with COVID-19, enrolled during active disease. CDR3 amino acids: CASSLSGTRSGELFF. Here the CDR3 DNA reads TGTGCCAGCAGTTTATCTGGGACAAGGAGCGGGGAGCTGTTTTTT.